A selection of T cell receptor beta chains follows, all from one sample in a study of T cells in Graves' hyperthyroidism and ophthalmopathy. TCRdb called the multiplex PCR reads again in MiXCR, with one record for every CDR3 protein. The data hold approximately 600,000 distinct CDR3 sequences, with about 14% observed a single time. Sequences were obtained from blood. The receptors shown here come from a woman aged 25 to 39 with Graves' hyperthyroidism that later progressed to Graves' ophthalmopathy. Each CDR3 is given with its conserved first and last residue. The order of the fields is CDR3 length, J gene, V gene, D gene, clone size, CDR3 protein, CDR3 DNA. D genes are given only for firm matches. Size tells how often a clone was seen (once, few, many) or the class of an expanded clone, and some rows leave it out.

length: 14; J: TRBJ2-3; V: TRBV20-1; D: TRBD2; size: many; CDR3: CSADSGDVTDTQYF; DNA: TGCAGTGCTGATAGCGGGGACGTTACAGATACGCAGTATTTT
length: 13; J: TRBJ1-4; V: TRBV28; D: -; size: many; CDR3: CATTSRNNEKLFF; DNA: TGTGCCACCACATCGAGGAATAATGAAAAACTGTTTTTT
length: 16; J: TRBJ2-7; V: TRBV4-1; D: TRBD2; size: -; CDR3: CASSQGGASGSYEQYF; DNA: TGCGCCAGCAGCCAAGGGGGGGCTAGCGGGAGCTACGAGCAGTACTTC
length: 18; J: TRBJ2-1; V: TRBV11-1; D: TRBD2; size: -; CDR3: CASSLEGGLAGSYNEQFF; DNA: TGTGCCAGCAGCTTAGAGGGGGGACTAGCGGGGTCCTACAATGAGCAGTTCTTC
length: 17; J: TRBJ2-1; V: TRBV5-1; D: TRBD2; size: many; CDR3: CASSLVFAGGDFNEQFF; DNA: TGCGCCAGCAGCTTAGTTTTTGCGGGAGGCGACTTCAATGAGCAGTTCTTC
length: 14; J: TRBJ1-2; V: TRBV5-6; D: -; size: -; CDR3: CASSLIAPNYGYTF; DNA: TGTGCCAGCAGCTTGATCGCCCCAAACTATGGCTACACCTTC
length: 12; J: TRBJ1-1; V: TRBV12-3/TRBV12-4; D: -; size: many; CDR3: CASSRLNTEAFF; DNA: TGTGCCAGCAGTCGATTGAACACTGAAGCTTTCTTT
length: 12; J: TRBJ2-3; V: TRBV27; D: -; size: few; CDR3: CASRQGMDTQYF; DNA: TGTGCCAGCAGGCAGGGGATGGATACGCAGTATTTT
length: 17; J: TRBJ2-6; V: TRBV6-4; D: -; size: -; CDR3: CASSGTRFYSGANVLTF; DNA: TGTGCCAGCAGTGGCACGAGATTCTACTCTGGGGCCAACGTCCTGACTTTC
length: 17; J: TRBJ2-3; V: TRBV6-5; D: TRBD2; size: -; CDR3: CASSYLGLAENTDTQYF; DNA: TGTGCCAGCAGTTACCTCGGACTAGCGGAAAACACAGATACGCAGTATTTT
length: 13; J: TRBJ2-3; V: TRBV24-1; D: -; size: many; CDR3: CATSGLFTDTQYF; DNA: TGTGCCACCAGTGGACTATTCACAGATACGCAGTATTTT
length: 13; J: TRBJ2-7; V: TRBV6-1; D: -; size: few; CDR3: CASSPTASYEQYF; DNA: TGTGCCAGCAGCCCGACAGCGTCCTACGAGCAGTACTTC
length: 13; J: TRBJ1-4; V: TRBV20-1; D: -; size: many; CDR3: CSASMFQNEKLFF; DNA: TGCAGTGCTTCGATGTTCCAAAATGAAAAACTGTTTTTT
length: 15; J: TRBJ2-3; V: TRBV9; D: -; size: few; CDR3: CASSSGTFSTDTQYF; DNA: TGTGCCAGCAGCTCCGGGACATTTAGCACAGATACGCAGTATTTT
length: 15; J: TRBJ2-3; V: TRBV11-2; D: TRBD2; size: many; CDR3: CASSVLAGDPDTQYF; DNA: TGTGCCAGCAGCGTACTAGCGGGAGACCCAGATACGCAGTATTTT
length: 11; J: TRBJ2-3; V: TRBV11-2; D: TRBD2; size: few; CDR3: CASSSGNTQYF; DNA: TGTGCCAGCAGCAGCGGGAATACGCAGTATTTT
length: 21; J: TRBJ2-1; V: TRBV3-2; D: -; size: -; CDR3: CASSQVRFVGFGTRGKNEQFF; DNA: -
length: 17; J: TRBJ2-7; V: TRBV3-1; D: -; size: -; CDR3: CASSQEGAASSSYEQYF; DNA: TGTGCCAGCAGCCAAGAAGGGGCCGCTTCTAGCTCCTACGAGCAGTACTTC
length: 16; J: TRBJ2-1; V: TRBV27; D: TRBD1; size: many; CDR3: CASSPISGGLYNEQFF; DNA: TGTGCCAGCAGCCCCATATCAGGGGGCCTTTACAATGAGCAGTTCTTC
length: 16; J: TRBJ2-7; V: TRBV28; D: TRBD2; size: many; CDR3: CASSLLLAGSGNEQYF; DNA: TGTGCCAGCAGTTTACTCCTAGCGGGATCCGGGAACGAGCAGTACTTC
length: 17; J: TRBJ2-3; V: TRBV28; D: TRBD2; size: -; CDR3: CAGRGLAGVGGLDTQYF; DNA: TGTGCCGGCCGAGGACTAGCGGGAGTCGGTGGGTTGGATACGCAGTATTTT
length: 15; J: TRBJ1-6; V: TRBV20-1; D: -; size: many; CDR3: CSAPPAGAIDSPLHF; DNA: TGCAGTGCTCCACCTGCGGGGGCGATCGATTCACCCCTCCACTTT
length: 16; J: TRBJ1-5; V: TRBV4-3; D: -; size: -; CDR3: CASSQDAGPTYQPQHF; DNA: TGCGCCAGCAGCCAAGACGCCGGGCCCACATATCAGCCCCAGCATTTT
length: 13; J: TRBJ1-2; V: TRBV28; D: -; size: -; CDR3: CASSPPSIYGYTF; DNA: TGTGCCAGCAGTCCTCCAAGCATCTATGGCTACACCTTC
length: 13; J: TRBJ1-1; V: TRBV19; D: -; size: many; CDR3: CASSFQRDTEAFF; DNA: TGTGCCAGTAGTTTTCAGCGAGACACTGAAGCTTTCTTT
length: 13; J: TRBJ2-1; V: TRBV2; D: -; size: many; CDR3: CASQRGDYNEQFF; DNA: TGTGCCAGCCAGAGAGGGGATTACAATGAGCAGTTCTTC
length: 16; J: TRBJ2-4; V: TRBV6-1; D: TRBD1; size: many; CDR3: CASSESFGTGGNIQYF; DNA: TGTGCCAGCAGTGAGTCATTTGGGACAGGGGGCAACATTCAGTACTTC
length: 15; J: TRBJ1-2; V: TRBV9; D: -; size: -; CDR3: CASSDSGAFNYGYTF; DNA: TGTGCCAGCAGCGATTCCGGGGCCTTTAACTATGGCTACACCTTC
length: 14; J: TRBJ2-5; V: TRBV6-2/TRBV6-3; D: -; size: many; CDR3: CASRRSETQETQYF; DNA: TGTGCCAGCCGGCGGTCTGAAACCCAAGAGACCCAGTACTTC
length: 14; J: TRBJ1-5; V: TRBV12-3/TRBV12-4; D: -; size: -; CDR3: CASSPSLNSKPQHF; DNA: TGTGCCAGCAGCCCCTCTTTGAATTCAAAGCCCCAGCATTTT
length: 17; J: TRBJ2-1; V: TRBV20-1; D: TRBD2; size: many; CDR3: CSARDSLAGGRHNEQFF; DNA: TGCAGTGCTAGAGATTCTCTCGCGGGCGGGAGGCACAATGAGCAGTTCTTC
length: 14; J: TRBJ1-4; V: TRBV30; D: TRBD1; size: many; CDR3: CAWSVRGRFEKLFF; DNA: TGTGCCTGGAGTGTCAGGGGGCGATTCGAAAAACTGTTTTTT
length: 14; J: TRBJ2-2; V: TRBV5-4; D: TRBD1; size: -; CDR3: CASSRTGRTGELFF; DNA: TGTGCCAGCAGCCGGACAGGGCGGACCGGGGAGCTGTTTTTT
length: 13; J: TRBJ1-2; V: TRBV2; D: -; size: many; CDR3: CASLVGQRDGYTF; DNA: TGTGCCAGCCTTGTTGGACAGAGGGATGGCTACACCTTC
length: 15; J: TRBJ1-4; V: TRBV19; D: -; size: few; CDR3: CASSMARQLNEKLFF; DNA: TGTGCCAGTAGTATGGCGAGACAGCTTAATGAAAAACTGTTTTTT
length: 16; J: TRBJ1-6; V: TRBV4-2; D: -; size: -; CDR3: CASSQVGQTNNSPLHF; DNA: TGTGCCAGCAGCCAAGTCGGACAGACTAATAATTCACCCCTCCACTTT